Listed below are T cell receptor beta chains from one sample, sequenced in a study of blood T cells in healthy people across ages. In TCRdb, the 5' RACE reads were re-called with MiXCR into one record per CDR3 protein. The table records about 1.8 million distinct CDR3 sequences, roughly 50% of them present only once. Sequenced sample: blood. The receptors originated from a woman between 40 and 55 years old in good health. The CDR3 runs from the conserved cysteine through the conserved F or W. Each record gives: J gene, V gene, D gene, clone size, CDR3 DNA, CDR3 protein. A D gene is named only where the DNA matches it firmly. Clone size appears in some rows only: once, few, many, or a class for an expanded clone.

>TRBJ2-7|TRBV5-1|TRBD1|-
TGCGCCAGCAGAACCGGACGGAGGACAGGGTACGAGCAGTACTTC
CASRTGRRTGYEQYF
>TRBJ2-7|TRBV28|-|-
TGTGCCAGCAGTTATGAAGGGGGAGTCGACGAGCAGTACTTC
CASSYEGGVDEQYF
>TRBJ2-5|TRBV20-1|-|-
TGCAGTGCTGGTTACGAGACCCAGTACTTC
CSAGYETQYF
>TRBJ1-2|TRBV4-1|-|-
TGCGCCAGCAGCCAAGTGCCAACAACTTTCTATGGCTACACCTTC
CASSQVPTTFYGYTF
>TRBJ2-1|TRBV5-5|-|-
TGTGCCAGCAGCCAATTCGGGACACTCGGTTACAATGAGCAGTTCTTC
CASSQFGTLGYNEQFF
>TRBJ2-7|TRBV2|TRBD1|-
TGTGCCAGCAGTCTTCAACCGGGACAGGTACCCTACGAGCAGTACTTC
CASSLQPGQVPYEQYF
>TRBJ1-1|TRBV20-1|-|-
TGCAGGGGGGACGGGATTGAAGCTTTCTTT
CRGDGIEAFF
>TRBJ2-3|TRBV6-5|TRBD2|-
TGTGCCAGCAGTAGCCCTAGCGGGGCACACGATACGCAGTATTTT
CASSSPSGAHDTQYF
>TRBJ1-1|TRBV24-1|-|-
TGTGCCACCAGTGGAGGGGCGAACACTGAAGCTTTCTTT
CATSGGANTEAFF
>TRBJ1-4|TRBV5-1|-|-
TGCGCCAGCAGCTTGGTGGTGGGGCTTGGAACTAATGAAAAACTGTTTTTT
CASSLVVGLGTNEKLFF
>TRBJ2-7|TRBV29-1|TRBD1|-
TGCAGCGTTATGACAGGGGGTGGCGAGCAGTACTTC
CSVMTGGGEQYF
>TRBJ2-7|TRBV21-1|-|few
TGTGCCAGCAGCAAAGGAGACCCGTATAGGGCCCAGTACTTC
CASSKGDPYRAQYF
>TRBJ1-6|TRBV7-2|-|-
TGTGCCAGCAGCCGACAGAATCCGCCCTATAATTCACCCCTCCACTTT
CASSRQNPPYNSPLHF
>TRBJ2-5|TRBV19|-|-
TGTGCCAGTACCTCCCATCGGGGGCCTTCAGAGACCCAGTACTTC
CASTSHRGPSETQYF
>TRBJ2-5|TRBV6-6|-|once
TGTGCCAGCAGTTACTACGCGACCCAGTACTTC
CASSYYATQYF
>TRBJ2-3|TRBV29-1|TRBD1|-
TGCAGCGTTGAAAGGAATCGGATTACAGGGGCAGATACGCAGTATTTT
CSVERNRITGADTQYF
>TRBJ2-1|TRBV29-1|TRBD1|-
TGCAGCGGCCTGGCGGGACAGGGCGCGTTCTTC
CSGLAGQGAFF
>TRBJ2-3|TRBV25-1|TRBD2|few
TGTGCCAGCAGTGAGGTAACTAGCGGGAGGGATACGCAGTATTTT
CASSEVTSGRDTQYF
>TRBJ1-5|TRBV7-2|-|once
TGTGCCAGCAGCTCCAGGGGCTCACCCCGGAATCAGCCCCAGCATTTT
CASSSRGSPRNQPQHF
>TRBJ2-4|TRBV20-1|-|few
TGCAGTGCTAGAATCCGGGTAGCCAAAAACATTCAGTACTTC
CSARIRVAKNIQYF
>TRBJ1-6|TRBV20-1|-|-
TGCAGTGCGGCGGCAAACTATAATTCACCCCTCCACTTT
CSAAANYNSPLHF
>TRBJ2-5|TRBV15|-|few
TGTGCCACCAGCAGAGCGGGCGAGGAGGAGACCCAGTACTTC
CATSRAGEEETQYF
>TRBJ2-1|TRBV6-5|TRBD2|-
TGTGCCAGTACGACGGGGGGGCGACACAATGAGCAGTTCTTC
CASTTGGRHNEQFF